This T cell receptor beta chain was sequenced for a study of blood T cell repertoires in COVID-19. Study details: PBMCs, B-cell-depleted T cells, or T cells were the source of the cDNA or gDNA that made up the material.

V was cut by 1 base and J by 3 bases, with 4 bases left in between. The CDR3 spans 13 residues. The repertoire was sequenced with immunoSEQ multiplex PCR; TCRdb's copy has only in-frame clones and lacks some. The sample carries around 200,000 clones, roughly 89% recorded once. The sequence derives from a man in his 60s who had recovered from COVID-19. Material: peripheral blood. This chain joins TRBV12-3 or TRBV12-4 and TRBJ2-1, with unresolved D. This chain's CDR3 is CASSLDGYNEQFF. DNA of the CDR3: TGTGCCAGCAGTTTAGACGGCTACAATGAGCAGTTCTTC.